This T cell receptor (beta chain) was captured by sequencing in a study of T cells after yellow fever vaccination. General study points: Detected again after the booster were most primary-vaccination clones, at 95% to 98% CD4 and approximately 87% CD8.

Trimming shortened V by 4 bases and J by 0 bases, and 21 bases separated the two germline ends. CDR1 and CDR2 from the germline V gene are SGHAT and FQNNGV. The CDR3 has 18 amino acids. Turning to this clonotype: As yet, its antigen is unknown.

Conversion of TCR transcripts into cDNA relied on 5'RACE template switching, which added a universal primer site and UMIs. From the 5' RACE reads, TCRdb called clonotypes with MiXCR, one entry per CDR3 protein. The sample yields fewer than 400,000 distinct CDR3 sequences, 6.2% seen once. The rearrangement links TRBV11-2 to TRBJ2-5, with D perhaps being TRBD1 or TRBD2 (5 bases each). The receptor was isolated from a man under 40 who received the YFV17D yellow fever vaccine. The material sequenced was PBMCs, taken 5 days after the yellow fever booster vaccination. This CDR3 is CASSSLLQGALHQETQYF. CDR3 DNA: TGTGCCAGCAGCTCCTTACTCCAGGGAGCACTCCACCAAGAGACCCAGTACTTC.